This T cell receptor beta chain was captured in a study of shared clonotypes between healthy human individuals. Findings and caveats of the study: Sharing across four donors was highest in naive CD4 (around 5%) and lowest in memory CD8 (0.4%).

Produced via immunoSEQ multiplex PCR; TCRdb's table is partial and in-frame only. The table lists millions of clones, about 94% of them singletons. Selected positively for CCR7 and CD45RO-negative, naive CD8 cells excluded terminally differentiated effector memory CD45RA+ cells. Comments on this clone: Its antigen remains unidentified.

In germline, CDR1 is WNHNN, CDR2 SYGVQD (reference sequence). Trimming removed 0 bases at V and 3 bases at J, with 5 bases between. The CDR3 consists of 13 residues. The sequencing sample was made of naive CD8+ T cells sorted from blood. The sequence came from a man aged 18 to 29 in good health. The J gene is TRBJ1-1, the V gene TRBV10-1; D not certain. The CDR3 is CASSESSHTEAFF. The CDR3 region has the DNA TGCGCCAGCAGTGAGTCTAGCCACACTGAAGCTTTCTTT.